What follows are 20 T cell receptor beta chains derived from one specimen sequenced in a study of tumor and adjacent non-tumor tissue in lung cancer. RNA was extracted from bulk tissue without any cell sorting. TCRbeta libraries were built with three rounds of nested PCR, modified from ARM-PCR. TCRdb reprocessed the multiplex PCR reads via MiXCR and lists one record per CDR3 protein. The repertoire holds 200,000 to 250,000 distinct CDR3 sequences, with about 76% as singletons. Sequenced material: lung tumor tissue. All receptors derive from a man in his fifties or sixties with non-small cell lung cancer.

The rearrangement joins TRBV6-2 or TRBV6-3 to TRBJ2-2; D is uncertain. The germline V gene has CDR1 MNHEY and CDR2 SVGEGT. V lost 5 bases and J 3 bases, leaving 7 bases between the germline ends. This CDR3 is 13 amino acids long. The CDR3 is CASSRSYTGELFF. As DNA, the CDR3 is TGTGCCAGCAGTCGATCCTACACCGGGGAGCTGTTTTTT.

This clonotype was detected many times. V is TRBV11-2 and J is TRBJ1-6, with D possibly matching TRBD1 (5 bases). Trimming took off 4 bases at V and 7 bases at J, with 17 bases between the two ends. There are 16 residues in the CDR3. The germline CDR1 and CDR2 sequences are SGHAT and FQNNGV. The CDR3 is CASSSDVGTWNSPLHF. The DNA for the CDR3 is TGTGCCAGCAGCTCCGATGTCGGGACCTGGAATTCACCCCTCCACTTT.

This clonotype was seen a handful of times. This could be a read error, since a much larger clone is one nucleotide away. Here the CDR3 reads CSARATGGNGKLFF. DNA for the CDR3: TGCAGTGCTAGAGCCACGGGGGGGAATGGAAAACTGTTTTTT. V gene TRBV20-1 combines with J gene TRBJ1-4; TRBD1 is a possible D gene (5 bases). The germline V gene encodes CDR1 DFQATT and CDR2 SNEGSKA (reference sequence). The CDR3 totals 14 residues.

Remarks on this clonotype: A junction boundary mismatches the germline segment, possibly from a read error. The CDR3 region has the DNA TGTGCCAGTAGATCTGGACAGGTCCAAGAGGCCCAGTACTTC. Translation gives CASRSGQVQEAQYF. The V gene is TRBV11-2, the J gene TRBJ2-5; 7 nucleotides align to TRBD1. The CDR3 is made up of 14 amino acids. CDR1 SGHAT and CDR2 FQNNGV come from the germline V gene.

For this clonotype: In this CDR3 the conserved last residue, phenylalanine or tryptophan, is missing, so a read error is likely. The J gene is TRBJ1-1, the V gene TRBV11-3, with 7 bases lining up with TRBD1. Germline CDR1 reads SGHNT; CDR2 reads YENEEA. This CDR3 comprises 15 residues. The V segment lost 7 bases and the J segment 5 bases; nucleotides outside the gene matches: 13. The CDR3 protein is CASTIGQGGGTEAFV. CDR3 sequence (DNA): TGTGCCAGCACCATAGGCCAGGGGGGAGGAACTGAAGCTTTCGTT.

The V gene is TRBV20-1, the J gene TRBJ2-7; 7 positions match TRBD1. V trimming: 5 bases; J trimming: 1 base; junction bases outside the gene matches: 11. The germline gives CDR1 DFQATT, CDR2 SNEGSKA (reference sequence). This CDR3 is built from 15 residues. CDR3 sequence reads: CSAPSPETGSYEQYF. The DNA for the CDR3 is TGCAGTGCTCCGAGCCCCGAGACAGGGTCCTACGAGCAGTACTTC.

V gene TRBV5-6 combines with J gene TRBJ2-7, with D tentatively TRBD1 (6 bases). V lost 2 bases to trimming and J lost 2 bases, with 11 bases between them. From germline, CDR1 is SGHDT and CDR2 YYEEEE. The CDR3 length is 14 residues. CDR3 loop: CASSFGTLTYEQYF. CDR3 nucleotides: TGTGCCAGCAGCTTCGGGACACTCACCTACGAGCAGTACTTC.

V gene TRBV5-1 combines with J gene TRBJ2-1; D ambiguous. Deletions cut 1 base from V and 0 bases from J, with 11 bases between. The CDR3 has 16 residues. Germline V CDR1 and CDR2: SGHRS, YFSETQ. CDR3 in DNA: TGCGCCAGCAGCTTGTTGGATCTGGACTCCTACAATGAGCAGTTCTTC. It yields the protein CASSLLDLDSYNEQFF.

The rearrangement uses TRBV12-3 or TRBV12-4 and TRBJ2-1; possibly TRBD2 for D (5 bases). With 7 bases removed from V and 4 bases from J, the gap between germline ends came to 8 bases. CDR3 length: 12 amino acids. This CDR3 reads CASTGLYNEQFF. CDR3 nucleotides: TGTGCCAGCACGGGATTGTACAATGAGCAGTTCTTC.

As regards this clonotype: This clone may be a read error of a much larger clone one base away. J is TRBJ1-6 and V is TRBV20-1, with a possible D match to TRBD1 (6 bases). The CDR3 has 13 amino acids. Germline CDR1 and CDR2: DFQATT and SNEGSKA (reference sequence). CDR3 protein: CSASGQQNSSLHF. In nucleotides, the CDR3 is TGCAGTGCTAGCGGACAGCAGAATTCATCCCTCCACTTT.

A note on this clonotype: At one end the junction does not follow the germline gene, possibly because of a read error. The chain employs TRBV20-1 and TRBJ2-5; unclear D gene. The CDR3 is made up of 13 amino acids. Germline V CDR1 and CDR2: DFQATT, SNEGSKA (reference sequence). The chain's CDR3 is CSVRTGERETQYF. The CDR3 region has the DNA TGCAGTGTTAGAACCGGAGAGCGAGAGACCCAGTACTTC.

A remark on this clonotype: This clone may be a read error of a much larger clone one base away. The chain recombines TRBV11-2 with TRBJ2-1; the D is unclear. The germline V gene has CDR1 SGHAT and CDR2 FQNNGV. CDR3 size: 13 residues. In DNA, the CDR3 is TGTGCCAGCAACTTAGGGACCTACAATGAGCAGTTCTTC. Translation: CASNLGTYNEQFF.

This rearrangement joins TRBV5-1 to TRBJ1-1; the D is unclear. V lost 4 bases and J 6 bases, leaving 19 bases between the germline ends. There are 15 residues in the CDR3. Germline V CDR1 and CDR2: SGHRS, YFSETQ. The CDR3 DNA sequence: TGCGCCAGCAGCATGGGAGACGGTCGGTACGCTGAAGCTTTCTTT. It translates to CASSMGDGRYAEAFF.

On this clonotype itself: A read error may produce the germline difference seen at one junction end. The chain couples TRBV5-6 to TRBJ2-2, with 8 bases that match TRBD2. The germline CDR1 and CDR2 sequences are SGHDT and YYEEEE. CDR3 length: 17 amino acids. The CDR3 DNA reads TGTGCCAACAGCTTCGGGGGGGCTGCTAGGGACACCGGGGAGCTGTTTTTT. Its protein is CANSFGGAARDTGELFF.

Comments on this clonotype: A much larger clone differs by one base, so this may be a read error. The rearrangement joins TRBV20-1 to TRBJ1-2; a possible D gene is TRBD1 (6 bases). This CDR3 is 15 amino acids long. Germline loops: CDR1 DFQATT, CDR2 SNEGSKA (reference sequence). Trimming removed 5 bases from V and 1 base from J, with 17 bases in between. The CDR3 loop reads CSADTGFPLNYGYTF. DNA for the CDR3: TGCAGTGCTGATACAGGGTTTCCCCTTAACTATGGCTACACCTTC.

The J gene is TRBJ2-2, the V gene TRBV5-1, with a possible D match to TRBD1 (6 bases). Germline assignment: CDR1 SGHRS and CDR2 YFSETQ. The length of the CDR3 is 17 residues. Trimming removed 6 bases at V and 1 base at J, with 19 bases between. CDR3 loop: CASTTQPGTRNTGELFF. The CDR3 DNA follows: TGCGCCAGCACCACCCAGCCGGGGACAAGGAACACCGGGGAGCTGTTTTTT.

Comments on this clonotype: A junction boundary mismatches the germline segment, possibly from a read error. This rearrangement joins TRBV6-2 or TRBV6-3 to TRBJ2-7; D perhaps matches TRBD2 (5 bases). The CDR3 is 16 residues long. The germline V gene has CDR1 MNHEY and CDR2 SVGEGT. In DNA form, the CDR3 reads TGTGCCAGCAGTTACCCCCTGGGGAGTAACTCCTACGAACAGTACTTC. It codes for CASSYPLGSNSYEQYF.

As for this clonotype: One end of the junction fails to match germline, which may point to a read error. The V call is TRBV6-5, the J call TRBJ2-5, with 11 bases aligning to TRBD2. Germline V lookup: CDR1 MNHEY, CDR2 SVGAGI. The CDR3 is 15 residues long. CDR3 in amino acids: CVSSRTSGRVETQYF. The CDR3 nucleotides are TGTGTCAGCAGTCGGACTAGCGGGCGGGTAGAGACCCAGTACTTT.

Concerning this clonotype: No conserved phenylalanine or tryptophan is present at the end of the CDR3, so a read error is the likely explanation. The chain couples TRBV6-2 or TRBV6-3 to TRBJ2-7, with 7 bases identical to TRBD2. The trim removed 6 bases at V and 3 bases at J, leaving 5 bases unmatched. Looked up from germline, CDR1 is MNHEY and CDR2 is SVGEGT. The CDR3 consists of 13 residues. The CDR3 spells CASRGTTYYEQYL. DNA for the CDR3: TGTGCCAGCAGAGGGACTACCTACTACGAGCAGTACTTG.

Comment on this clonotype: A much larger clone lies a single base off, so this may be a read error. The rearrangement joins TRBV20-1 to TRBJ1-4, with D unresolved. Trimming left V 4 bases short and J 10 bases short, with 13 bases between. CDR1 is DFQATT, CDR2 SNEGSKA, per germline (reference sequence). The CDR3 sequence is 12 residues long. Written as DNA, the CDR3 is TGCAGTGCTACATCGCATGGGAGAAAACTGTTTTTT. Amino acid sequence: CSATSHGRKLFF.